This TCR beta chain was profiled in a study of blood T cell repertoires in COVID-19. Study-wide background: Sources were T cells, B-cell-depleted T cells, or PBMCs; the material itself was cDNA or gDNA.

The germline V gene has CDR1 SGHNT and CDR2 YENEEA. Between the trimmed V and J ends, which lost 4 bases and 4 bases, there was a span of 10 bases. CDR3 length: 13 amino acids. Participants' reported clinical history set cohort assignment. Symptom resolution, clearance, or two negative PCRs marked the recovered donors of Cohort 3. Libraries were prepared by immunoSEQ multiplex PCR; TCRdb keeps only in-frame clonotypes and omits some of them. The sample lists a few hundred thousand clones, approximately 85% occurring once. The sequencing sample was made of PBMCs or T cells enriched from blood (not recorded which). V usage is TRBV11-3 and J usage is TRBJ1-1; D not resolved. This receptor was identified in a man aged 25-45 years who had recovered from COVID-19. The CDR3 is CASSSSLGTEAFF. The CDR3 nucleotides read TGTGCCAGCAGCTCTAGCCTGGGCACTGAAGCTTTCTTT.